This entry concerns a single T cell receptor (beta chain). The antigen is unknown. The data derive from a study of T-cell reconstitution after alpha-beta-depleted transplantation in children. Researchers prepared the TCRbeta library using unique molecular identifiers, the study reports. TCRdb re-derived calls from the PCR reads in MiXCR, one entry per CDR3 protein. Of 700,000 to 950,000 distinct CDR3 sequences listed, 16% were seen once; the top ten hold roughly 5%. Study conclusions and caveats: Some patients owed their high day-60 TCRbeta diversity to surviving recipient T cells and thymic progenitors. Approximately two months post-transplant, alpha-beta T cells reportedly originated from several hundred expanded graft clones.

This CDR3 has 15 amino acids. V shed 4 bases and J 8 bases; nucleotides not matched to a gene: 12. In germline, CDR1 is SGHRS, CDR2 YFSETQ. The chain carries TRBV5-1 and TRBJ2-4; 7 bases are shared with TRBD2. The input for sequencing was PBMCs, mostly from graft donor cells, taken 360 days after TCRalphabeta/CD19-depleted stem cell transplant. This TCR came from a male patient between 10 and 17 years old who had a stem cell transplant for acute lymphoblastic leukemia, so the T cells may come from the graft donor. The CDR3 DNA sequence: TGCGCCAGCAGCCTTACTAGCGTGGGGGTGGACATTCAGTACTTC. Its translation is CASSLTSVGVDIQYF.